This T cell receptor (beta chain) was recovered during a study of blood T cell repertoires in COVID-19. Some clones are missing from TCRdb's copy, which holds only in-frame ones; the method was immunoSEQ multiplex PCR. The sample includes hundreds of thousands of clones, approximately 80% of them seen just once. The CDR3 has 17 amino acids. Germline V lookup: CDR1 SGHAT, CDR2 FQNNGV. Trimming took 1 base from V and 4 from J; bases not matched to a gene: 5. Sample: peripheral blood. The origin of this receptor is a man in his forties or fifties with acute or convalescent COVID-19. This chain joins TRBV11-2 and TRBJ2-1; 12 bases agree with TRBD2. DNA of the CDR3: TGTGCCAGCAGCTTAGCGGCTAGCGGGAGGGATTACAATGAGCAGTTCTTC. Protein: CASSLAASGRDYNEQFF. Drawing the rest from reference TRBV11-2 and TRBJ2-1, the complete variable domain is EAGVAQSPRYKIIEKRQSVAFWCNPISGHATLYWYQQILGQGPKLLIQFQNNGVVDDSQLPKDRFSAERLKGVDSTLKIQPAKLEDSAVYLCASSLAASGRDYNEQFFGPGTRLTVL.